Below are 6 T cell receptor beta chains sequenced from a single sample in a study of post-analysis software for immune sequencing data. General study points: Compared with controls, patients had more of about five TRBV segments, including TRBV5-6, TRBV5-1 and TRBV20-1.

Unique molecular identifiers were present in the TCR beta cDNA libraries. TCRdb reprocessed the PCR reads with MiXCR, giving one entry per CDR3 protein. The sample consists of about 800,000 distinct CDR3 sequences, roughly 29% of them appearing once. What these receptors recognize is not known. The sample consisted of blood. The receptors stem from a girl between 10 and 17 years old with multiple sclerosis.

CDR3 in DNA: TGTGCCAGCAGCGACGACGGACTTCCCTCCACTGAAGCTTTCTTT. This codes for CASSDDGLPSTEAFF. This rearrangement joins TRBV12-3 or TRBV12-4 to TRBJ1-1; no firm D call. There are 15 residues in the CDR3. V lost 6 bases to trimming and J lost 4 bases, with 18 bases between them.

The rearrangement links TRBV7-2 to TRBJ2-7; D ambiguous. Germline V lookup: CDR1 SGHTA, CDR2 FQGNSA. V was pared by 1 base and J by 4 bases, with 11 bases between. The CDR3 is 14 amino acids. CDR3 nucleotides: TGTGCCAGCAGCTTAGATCGGCTCTCATACGAGCAGTACTTC. Its translation: CASSLDRLSYEQYF.

This clonotype was detected only a few times. This chain uses TRBV5-1 with TRBJ1-2; 8 bases agree with TRBD1. The V gene end was trimmed by 0 bases and the J gene end by 7 bases; junction bases not matched to a gene: 8. CDR3 size: 15 residues. Germline V gene lookup returns CDR1 SGHRS and CDR2 YFSETQ. The CDR3 coding sequence is TGCGCCAGCAGCTTGGACGGACAGGGAGCGCGTGGCTACACCTTC. Its protein is CASSLDGQGARGYTF.

The chain carries TRBV27 and TRBJ2-3, with 7 bases matching TRBD1. CDR1 and CDR2 from the germline V gene are MNHEY and SMNVEV (reference sequence). Trimming cost V 4 bases and J 2 bases; bases outside gene matches: 3. The CDR3 is 14 residues long. CDR3 DNA sequence: TGTGCCAGCAGTTATACAGGGGACACAGATACGCAGTATTTT. The encoded protein is CASSYTGDTDTQYF.

As to this clonotype: The junction differs from germline at one of its ends, possibly a read error. This rearrangement joins TRBV3-1 to TRBJ1-2; D uncertain. The V gene's germline CDR1 is LGHDT and CDR2 YNNKEL (reference sequence). This CDR3 spans 12 amino acids. Written as DNA, the CDR3 is TGTGCCGGCAGTCAAAGAGACTATGGCTACACCTTC. The encoded protein is CAGSQRDYGYTF. Based on the CDR3 plus reference TRBV3-1 and TRBJ1-2, the full variable domain is DTAVSQTPKYLVTQMGNDKSIKCEQNLGHDTMYWYKQDSKKFLKIMFSYNNKELIINETVPNRFSPKSPDKAHLNLHINSLELGDSAVYFCAGSQRDYGYTFGSGTRLTVV.

The chain links TRBV11-2 to TRBJ2-5, with TRBD2 matching over 11 bases. Germline V CDR1 and CDR2: SGHAT, FQNNGV. This CDR3 is 16 amino acids long. The V gene end was trimmed by 0 bases and the J gene end by 5 bases; junction bases not matched to a gene: 5. CDR3 amino acids: CASSLELAGESETQYF. The DNA for the CDR3 is TGTGCCAGCAGCTTAGAACTAGCGGGAGAGTCGGAGACCCAGTACTTC.